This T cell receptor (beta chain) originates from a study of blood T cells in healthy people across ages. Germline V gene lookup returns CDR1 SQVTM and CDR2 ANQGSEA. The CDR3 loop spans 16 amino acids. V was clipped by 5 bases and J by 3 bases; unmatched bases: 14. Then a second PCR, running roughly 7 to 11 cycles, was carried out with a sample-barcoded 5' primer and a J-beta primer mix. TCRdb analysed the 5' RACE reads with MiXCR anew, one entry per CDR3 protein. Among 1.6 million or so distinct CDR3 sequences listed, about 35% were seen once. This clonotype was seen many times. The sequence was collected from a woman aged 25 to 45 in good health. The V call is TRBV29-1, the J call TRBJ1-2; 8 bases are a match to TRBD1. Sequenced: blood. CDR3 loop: CSVSRQGWMEDYGYTF. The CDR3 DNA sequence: TGCAGCGTTAGCAGACAGGGGTGGATGGAGGACTATGGCTACACCTTC.